This TCR beta chain was found in a study of metastatic and nonmetastatic thyroid tumors (dated by TCRdb to the early 2020s). As for the study more broadly: For patients with malignant and with benign thyroid disease, the researchers compared repertoires between peripheral blood samples and tumor or nodule tissue samples.

None of the patients had been given any treatment before thyroid surgery. Patient clinical samples collected from about 2011 to 2018 were retrospectively analysed using T-cell receptor beta sequencing. Beyond this particular receptor, the publication reports: TCR beta diversity was reported as significantly higher in malignant tumors than in benign nodules, in both blood and tumor samples.

Comments on this clone: Which antigen it targets is not known. No clone much larger than this one lies a single base away; base qualities are absent.

In the germline V gene, CDR1 corresponds to MDHEN and CDR2 to SYDVKM. Compared with germline, V lacks 7 bases and J lacks 6 bases; bases without a gene match: 10. The CDR3 runs 15 residues from the cysteine to the phenylalanine. The retained sequence is limited to the CDR3, 45 bases, with the frame set at the first base. Library prep was done by PCR. TCRdb records Illumina HiSeq 4000 as the sequencer. High-throughput sequencing was used to profile the TCR beta-chain CDR3 region of each patient. The paper's processing steps were these. A classifier to discriminate distant-metastatic papillary thyroid cancer patients was built from CDR3 differences across clinicopathological groups. To measure repertoire diversity the researchers used the Shannon index, while the Morisita-Horn index served to gauge how similar the tumor and blood repertoires were. TCRdb reprocessing: public reads trimmed at Q25 with fastp, clones called with MiXCR, in-frame beta chains kept. The V and J calls shown here were made by TCRdb, not taken from the authors' results. Within this sample are about 4,300 clones, with 35% to 40% of them counted one time only. The ten most abundant clones make up around a quarter of the sample.

The source of this sequence is a male donor with papillary thyroid cancer or a benign thyroid nodule (not recorded which). Some clones in this sample may be carry-over from other donors' samples. The chain is encoded by TRBV28 joined to TRBJ2-2; TRBD2 agrees with 8 junctional bases. Sequencing was performed on tumor tissue. The CDR3 sequence is CASNDAGGLSGELFF. The DNA is TGTGCCAGCAATGATGCGGGAGGCCTTTCCGGGGAGCTGTTTTTT.